The TCR beta chain under discussion was sequenced for a study of blood T cell repertoires in COVID-19. Across the study: Some COVID-19 samples were acute and others convalescent; all came from the United States, Italy and Spain. PBMCs, B-cell-depleted T cells, or T cells were the source of the cDNA or gDNA that made up the material.

Germline V lookup: CDR1 MNHNS, CDR2 SASEGT. Unmatched junction bases numbered 1, after V lost 0 bases and J lost 4 bases. This CDR3 has 15 residues. Authors' processing steps: Estimated nucleated cell counts came from reference gene primer amplification. Assay: immunoSEQ multiplex PCR; the TCRdb copy retains only in-frame clones and omits some. V and J calls and clone size are those listed in that table; D and trimming were worked out from the DNA. The sample gives around 43,000 clones, roughly 80% of which show up once; over 15% is in the top ten. The origin of this receptor is a man aged 70-80 years with acute or convalescent COVID-19. Sequences were obtained from peripheral blood. The chain links TRBV6-1 to TRBJ2-3, with 10 bases lining up with TRBD2. This chain's CDR3 is CASSEASGGPDTQYF. For the CDR3, the DNA is TGTGCCAGCAGTGAAGCTAGCGGGGGGCCAGATACGCAGTATTTT.